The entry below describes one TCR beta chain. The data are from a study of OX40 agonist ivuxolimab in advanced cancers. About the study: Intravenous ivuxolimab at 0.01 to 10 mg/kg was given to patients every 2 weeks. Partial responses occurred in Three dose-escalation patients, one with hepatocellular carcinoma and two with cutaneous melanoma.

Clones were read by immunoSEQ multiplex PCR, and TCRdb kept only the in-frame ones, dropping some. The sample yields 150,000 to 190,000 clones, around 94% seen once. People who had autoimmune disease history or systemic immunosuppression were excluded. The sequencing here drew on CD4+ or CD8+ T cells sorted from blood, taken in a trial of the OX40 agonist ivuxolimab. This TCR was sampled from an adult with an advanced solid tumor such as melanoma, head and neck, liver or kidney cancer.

CDR3 sequence reads: CASSLAGVETQYF. The CDR3, as DNA: TGTGCCAGCAGCTTAGCCGGGGTAGAGACCCAGTACTTC. The V call is TRBV5-4, the J call TRBJ2-5; TRBD2 is a possible D gene (5 bases). Trimming took 2 bases from V and 4 from J, leaving 9 bases between them. Germline V gives CDR1 SGHNT, CDR2 YYREEE (reference sequence). The CDR3 runs to 13 residues.